The text below deals with one TCR beta chain. The sample is drawn from a study of technical replicates of blood from a handful of donors. Germline CDR1 and CDR2: SEHNR and FQNEAQ (reference sequence). Trimming took 6 bases from V and 3 from J; bases not matched to a gene: 5. CDR3 length: 13 amino acids. Profiling relied on immunoSEQ multiplex PCR, and the TCRdb table lists in-frame clones only, not all of them. This table has over 55,000 clones, around 97% appearing once. This receptor was taken from a human donor in good health. Sequencing used T cells isolated from PBMCs. This chain joins TRBV7-9 and TRBJ2-7; TRBD1 aligns across 7 bases. CDR3 region: CASSSGQVYEQYF. CDR3 in DNA: TGTGCCAGCAGTTCAGGACAGGTCTACGAGCAGTACTTC.